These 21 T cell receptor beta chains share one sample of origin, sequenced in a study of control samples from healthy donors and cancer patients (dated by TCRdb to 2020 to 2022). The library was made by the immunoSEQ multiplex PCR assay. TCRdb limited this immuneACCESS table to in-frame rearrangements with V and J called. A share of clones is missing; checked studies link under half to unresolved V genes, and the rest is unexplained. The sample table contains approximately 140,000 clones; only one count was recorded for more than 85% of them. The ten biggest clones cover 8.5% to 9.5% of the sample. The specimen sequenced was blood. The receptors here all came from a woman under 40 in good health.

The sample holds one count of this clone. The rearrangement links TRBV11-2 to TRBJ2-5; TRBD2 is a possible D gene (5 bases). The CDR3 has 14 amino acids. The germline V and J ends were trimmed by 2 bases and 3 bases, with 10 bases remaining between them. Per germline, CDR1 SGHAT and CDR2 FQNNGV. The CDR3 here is CASSLIGLKETQYF. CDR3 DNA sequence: TGTGCCAGCAGCTTAATAGGACTTAAAGAGACCCAGTACTTC.

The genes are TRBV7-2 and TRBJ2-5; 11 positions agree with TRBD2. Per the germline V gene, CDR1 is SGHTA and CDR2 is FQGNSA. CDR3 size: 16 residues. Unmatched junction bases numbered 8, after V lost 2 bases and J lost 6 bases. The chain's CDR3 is CASSLRIAGGPQTQYF. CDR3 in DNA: TGTGCCAGCAGCTTAAGGATAGCGGGAGGGCCACAGACCCAGTACTTC.

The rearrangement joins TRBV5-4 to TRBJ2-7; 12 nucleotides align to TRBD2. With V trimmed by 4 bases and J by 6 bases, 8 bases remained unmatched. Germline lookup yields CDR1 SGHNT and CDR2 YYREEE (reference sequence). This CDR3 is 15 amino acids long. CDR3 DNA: TGTGCCAGCAGCAATAGACTAGCGGGAGCCGCCGAGCAGTACTTC. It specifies CASSNRLAGAAEQYF. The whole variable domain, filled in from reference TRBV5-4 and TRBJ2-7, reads ETGVTQSPTHLIKTRGQQVTLRCSSQSGHNTVSWYQQALGQGPQFIFQYYREEENGRGNFPPRFSGLQFPNYSSELNVNALELDDSALYLCASSNRLAGAAEQYFGPGTRLTVT.

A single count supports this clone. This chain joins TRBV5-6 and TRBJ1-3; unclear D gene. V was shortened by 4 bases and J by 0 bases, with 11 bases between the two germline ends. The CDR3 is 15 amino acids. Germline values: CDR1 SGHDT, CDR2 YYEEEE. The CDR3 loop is CASSKRVLSGNTIYF. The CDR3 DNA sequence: TGTGCCAGCAGCAAAAGGGTTCTCTCTGGAAACACCATATATTTT.

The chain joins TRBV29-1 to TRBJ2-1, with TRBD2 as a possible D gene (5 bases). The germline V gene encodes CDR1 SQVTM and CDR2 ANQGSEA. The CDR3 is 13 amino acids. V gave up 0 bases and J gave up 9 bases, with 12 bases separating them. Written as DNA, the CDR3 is TGCAGCGTTGAAGACGGCGGGTTGCGTGAGCAGTTCTTC. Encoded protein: CSVEDGGLREQFF.

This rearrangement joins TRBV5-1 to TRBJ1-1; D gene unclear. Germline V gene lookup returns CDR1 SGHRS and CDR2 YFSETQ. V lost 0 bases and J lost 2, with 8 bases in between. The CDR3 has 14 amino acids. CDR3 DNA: TGCGCCAGCAGCTTGGTGGCAGCTAACACTGAAGCTTTCTTT. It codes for CASSLVAANTEAFF. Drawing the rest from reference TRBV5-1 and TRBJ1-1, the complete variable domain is KAGVTQTPRYLIKTRGQQVTLSCSPISGHRSVSWYQQTPGQGLQFLFEYFSETQRNKGNFPGRFSGRQFSNSRSEMNVSTLELGDSALYLCASSLVAANTEAFFGQGTRLTVV.

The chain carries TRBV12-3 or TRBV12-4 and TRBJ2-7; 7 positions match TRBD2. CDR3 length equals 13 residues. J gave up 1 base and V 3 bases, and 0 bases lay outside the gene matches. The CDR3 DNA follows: TGTGCCAGCAGTTTCGGGGGGTCCTACGAGCAGTACTTC. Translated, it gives CASSFGGSYEQYF.

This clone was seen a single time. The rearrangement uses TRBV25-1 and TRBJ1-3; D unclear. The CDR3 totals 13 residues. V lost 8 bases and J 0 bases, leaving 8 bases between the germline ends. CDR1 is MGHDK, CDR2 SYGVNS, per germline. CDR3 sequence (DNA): TGTGCCAGCCGCGACATCTCTGGAAACACCATATATTTT. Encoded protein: CASRDISGNTIYF.

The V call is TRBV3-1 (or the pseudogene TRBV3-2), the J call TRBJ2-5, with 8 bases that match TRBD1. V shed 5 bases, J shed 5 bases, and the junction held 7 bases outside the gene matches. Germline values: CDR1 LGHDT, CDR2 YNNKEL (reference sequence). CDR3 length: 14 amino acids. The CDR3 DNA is TGTGCCAGCAGCTCGACAGGGGCCGGGGAGACCCAGTACTTC. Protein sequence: CASSSTGAGETQYF.

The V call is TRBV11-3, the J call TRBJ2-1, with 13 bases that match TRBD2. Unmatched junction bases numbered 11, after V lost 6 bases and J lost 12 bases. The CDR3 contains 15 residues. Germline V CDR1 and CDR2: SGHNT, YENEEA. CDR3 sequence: CASSFGLAGEGAQFF. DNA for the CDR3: TGTGCCAGCAGTTTCGGACTAGCGGGAGAAGGGGCGCAGTTCTTC.

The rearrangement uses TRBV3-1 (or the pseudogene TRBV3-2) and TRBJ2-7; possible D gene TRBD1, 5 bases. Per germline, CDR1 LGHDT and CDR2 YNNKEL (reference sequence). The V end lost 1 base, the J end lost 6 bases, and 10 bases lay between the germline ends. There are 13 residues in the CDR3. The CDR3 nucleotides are TGTGCCAGCAGCCAAGTGCAGGGAAGCGAGCAGTACTTC. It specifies CASSQVQGSEQYF.

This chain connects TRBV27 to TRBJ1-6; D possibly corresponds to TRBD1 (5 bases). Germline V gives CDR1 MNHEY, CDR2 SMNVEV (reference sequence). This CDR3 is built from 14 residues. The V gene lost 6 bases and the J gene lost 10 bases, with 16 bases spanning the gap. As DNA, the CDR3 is TGTGCCAGCAGATATGGGGCTGAAGGATCACCCCTCCACTTT. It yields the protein CASRYGAEGSPLHF.

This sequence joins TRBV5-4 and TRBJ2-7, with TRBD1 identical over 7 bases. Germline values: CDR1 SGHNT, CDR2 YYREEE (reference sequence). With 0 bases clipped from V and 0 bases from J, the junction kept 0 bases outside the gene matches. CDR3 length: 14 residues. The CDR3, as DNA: TGTGCCAGCAGCTTGGACAGGGGCTCCTACGAGCAGTACTTC. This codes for CASSLDRGSYEQYF.

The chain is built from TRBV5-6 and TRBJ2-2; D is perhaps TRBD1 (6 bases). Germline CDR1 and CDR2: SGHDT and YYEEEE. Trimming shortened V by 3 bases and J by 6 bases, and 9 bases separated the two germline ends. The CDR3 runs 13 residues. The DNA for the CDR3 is TGTGCCAGCAGCTCCAGGGGTTCCGGGGAGCTGTTTTTT. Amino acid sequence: CASSSRGSGELFF.

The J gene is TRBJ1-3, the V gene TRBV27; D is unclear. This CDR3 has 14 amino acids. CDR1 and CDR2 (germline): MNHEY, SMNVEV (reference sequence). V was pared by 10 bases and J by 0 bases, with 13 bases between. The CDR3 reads CATLVSGSGNTIYF. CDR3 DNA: TGTGCCACCCTCGTCTCTGGCTCTGGAAACACCATATATTTT.

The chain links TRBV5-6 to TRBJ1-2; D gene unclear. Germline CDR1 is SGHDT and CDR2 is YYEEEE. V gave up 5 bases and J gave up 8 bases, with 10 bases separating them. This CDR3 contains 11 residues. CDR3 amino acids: CASSHPGGYTF. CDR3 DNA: TGTGCCAGCAGTCATCCGGGGGGCTACACCTTC.

The CDR3 here is CASSSLRGGSTDTQYF. CDR3 nucleotides: TGTGCCAGCAGCTCCTTGAGGGGCGGGAGCACAGATACGCAGTATTTT. The V gene is TRBV21-1, the J gene TRBJ2-3. TRBV21-1 is labeled a pseudogene. The CDR3 covers 16 residues.

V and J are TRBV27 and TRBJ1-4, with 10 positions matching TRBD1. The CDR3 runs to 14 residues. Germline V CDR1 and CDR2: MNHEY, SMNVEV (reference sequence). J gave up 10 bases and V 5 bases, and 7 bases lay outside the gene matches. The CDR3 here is CASSPRQGAAKLFF. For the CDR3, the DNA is TGTGCCAGCAGTCCAAGACAGGGGGCTGCAAAACTGTTTTTT.

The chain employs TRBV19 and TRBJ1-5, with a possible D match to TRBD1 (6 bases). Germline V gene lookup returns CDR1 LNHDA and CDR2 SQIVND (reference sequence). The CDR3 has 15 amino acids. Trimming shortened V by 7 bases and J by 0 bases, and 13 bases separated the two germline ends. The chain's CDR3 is CASTTLGASNQPQHF. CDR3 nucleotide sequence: TGTGCCAGTACCACACTGGGGGCTAGCAATCAGCCCCAGCATTTT.

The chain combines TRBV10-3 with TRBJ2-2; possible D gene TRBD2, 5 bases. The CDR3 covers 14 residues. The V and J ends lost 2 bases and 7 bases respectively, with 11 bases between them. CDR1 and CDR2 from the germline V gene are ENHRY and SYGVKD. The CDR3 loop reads CAISEDRGFGELFF. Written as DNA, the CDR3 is TGTGCCATCAGTGAGGATCGCGGGTTCGGGGAGCTGTTTTTT.

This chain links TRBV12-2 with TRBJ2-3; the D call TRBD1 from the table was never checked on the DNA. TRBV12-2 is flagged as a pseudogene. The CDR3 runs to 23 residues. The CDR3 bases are TGTGCAAGTCGCTTAGTTGGGCTTGACAGGGGGCGAGGCGGGAGTATTAGAACAGATACGCAGTATTTT. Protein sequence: CASRLVGLDRGRGGSIRTDTQYF.